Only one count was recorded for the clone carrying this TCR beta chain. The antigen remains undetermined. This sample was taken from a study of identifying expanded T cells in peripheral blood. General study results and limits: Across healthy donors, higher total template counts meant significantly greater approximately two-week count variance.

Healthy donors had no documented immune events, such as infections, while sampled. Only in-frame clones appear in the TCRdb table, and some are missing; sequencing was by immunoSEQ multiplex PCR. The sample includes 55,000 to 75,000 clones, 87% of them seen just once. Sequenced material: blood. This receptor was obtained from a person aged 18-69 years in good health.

The CDR3 sequence is CASSFSAGRYEQYF. The CDR3, as DNA: TGTGCCAGCAGTTTTTCGGCAGGGCGCTACGAGCAGTACTTC. The chain has TRBV27 and TRBJ2-7, with D perhaps TRBD1 (5 bases). This CDR3 region has 14 residues. CDR1 is MNHEY and CDR2 is SMNVEV in the germline V gene (reference sequence). V was shortened by 3 bases and J by 3 bases, with 12 bases between the two germline ends.